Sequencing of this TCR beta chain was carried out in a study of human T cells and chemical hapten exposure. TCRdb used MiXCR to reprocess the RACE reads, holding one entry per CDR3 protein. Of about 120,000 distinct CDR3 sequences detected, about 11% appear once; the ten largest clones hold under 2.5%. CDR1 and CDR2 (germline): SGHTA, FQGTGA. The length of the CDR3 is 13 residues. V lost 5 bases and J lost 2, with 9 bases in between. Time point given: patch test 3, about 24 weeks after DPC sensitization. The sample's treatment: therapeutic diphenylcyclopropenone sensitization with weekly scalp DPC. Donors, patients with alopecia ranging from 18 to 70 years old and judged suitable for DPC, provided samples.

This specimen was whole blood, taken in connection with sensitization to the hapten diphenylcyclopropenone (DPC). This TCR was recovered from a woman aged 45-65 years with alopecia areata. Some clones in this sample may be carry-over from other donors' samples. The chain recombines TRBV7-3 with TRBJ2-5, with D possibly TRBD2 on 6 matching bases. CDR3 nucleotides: TGTGCCAGCAGCCCGGGGGTGCAAGAGACCCAGTACTTC. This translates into CASSPGVQETQYF.